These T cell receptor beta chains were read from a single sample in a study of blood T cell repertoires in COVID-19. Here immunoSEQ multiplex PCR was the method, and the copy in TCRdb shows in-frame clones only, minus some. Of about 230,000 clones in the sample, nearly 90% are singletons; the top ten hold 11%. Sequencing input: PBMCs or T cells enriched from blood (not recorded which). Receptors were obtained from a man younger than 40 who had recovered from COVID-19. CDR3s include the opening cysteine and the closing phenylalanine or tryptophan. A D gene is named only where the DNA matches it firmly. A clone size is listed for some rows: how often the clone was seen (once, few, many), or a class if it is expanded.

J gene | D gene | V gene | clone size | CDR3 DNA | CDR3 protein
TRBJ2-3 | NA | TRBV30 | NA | TGTGCCTGGAGGACGGGACTTCACACAGATACGCAGTATTTT | CAWRTGLHTDTQYF
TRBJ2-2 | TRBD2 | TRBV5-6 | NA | TGTGCCAGCAGCTTATTGGGACTAGCGGGGCAAACCGGGGAGCTGTTTTTT | CASSLLGLAGQTGELFF
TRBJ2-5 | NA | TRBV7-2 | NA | TGTGCCAGCAGCCCCCAGTCGGGGCAAGAGACCCAGTACTTC | CASSPQSGQETQYF
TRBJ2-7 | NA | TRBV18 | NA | TGTGCCAGCTCACCACCGACTTCGCAGGGTTTAGGCGAGCAGTACTTC | CASSPPTSQGLGEQYF
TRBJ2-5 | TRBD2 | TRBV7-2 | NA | TGTGCCAGCAGCTGGGTTCAGAGCGGGGGGGCCATCGAGACCCAGTACTTC | CASSWVQSGGAIETQYF
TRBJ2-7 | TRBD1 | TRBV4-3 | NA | TGCGCCAGCAGCCGAGGGACAGAAAGCTCCTACGAGCAGTACTTC | CASSRGTESSYEQYF
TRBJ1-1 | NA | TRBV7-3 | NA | TGTGCCAGCAGCTTATACATCCTGAACACTGAAGCTTTCTTT | CASSLYILNTEAFF
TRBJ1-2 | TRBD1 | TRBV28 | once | TGTGCCAGCACGAAGGACAGGGGCTATGGCTACACCTTC | CASTKDRGYGYTF
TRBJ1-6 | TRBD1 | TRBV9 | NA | TGTGCCAGCAGCGTAGCCGGACAGGAGGGTTCACCCCTCCACTTT | CASSVAGQEGSPLHF
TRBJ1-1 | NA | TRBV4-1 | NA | TGCGCCAGCGGGCAAAGATGGGGGGGCGCTATCACTGAAGCTTTCTTT | CASGQRWGGAITEAFF
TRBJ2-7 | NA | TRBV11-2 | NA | TGTGCCAGCAGCCCCCCAGCTAGCTCCTACGAGCAGTACTTC | CASSPPASSYEQYF
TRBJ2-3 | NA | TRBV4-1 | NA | TGCGCCAGCAGCCAAGAGGGCCACAGCACAGATACGCAGTATTTT | CASSQEGHSTDTQYF
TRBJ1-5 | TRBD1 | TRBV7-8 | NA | TGTGCCAGCAGCTTAAAAGGGGGCAGGGGTAATCAGCCCCAGCATTTT | CASSLKGGRGNQPQHF
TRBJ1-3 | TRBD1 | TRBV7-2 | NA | TGTGCCAGCAGCGCCGGGACAGGGGGCTCTGGAAACACCATATATTTT | CASSAGTGGSGNTIYF
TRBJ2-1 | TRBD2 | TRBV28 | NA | TGTGCCAGCAGTTTCGCGTCCATAGCGGGAGGGAACTACAATGAGCAGTTCTTC | CASSFASIAGGNYNEQFF
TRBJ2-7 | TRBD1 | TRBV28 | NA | TGTGCCAGCAGCGGGACAGCTTCTACCTACGAGCAGTACTTC | CASSGTASTYEQYF
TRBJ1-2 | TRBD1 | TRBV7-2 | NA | TGTGCCAGCAGCCCCAGACAGGGAAACTATGGCTACACCTTC | CASSPRQGNYGYTF
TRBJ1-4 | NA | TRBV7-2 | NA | TGTGCCAGCAGCTTATTATTTAATGAAAAACTGTTTTTT | CASSLLFNEKLFF
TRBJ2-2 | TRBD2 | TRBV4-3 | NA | TGCGCCAGCAGCCAAGGGGCGAGCGGGGGGAGGAACACCGGGGAGCTGTTTTTT | CASSQGASGGRNTGELFF
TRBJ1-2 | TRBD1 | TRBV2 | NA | TGTGCCAGCAGTCCAGACAGGGGAGGGTATGGCTACACCTTC | CASSPDRGGYGYTF
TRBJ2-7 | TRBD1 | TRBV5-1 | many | TGCGCCAGCAGCCCGGGGACAGGGGGACCCTACGAGCAGTACTTC | CASSPGTGGPYEQYF
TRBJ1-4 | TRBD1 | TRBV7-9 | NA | TGTGCCAGCAGTCCCACCCGGGACAGGGAACGGAATGAAAAACTGTTTTTT | CASSPTRDRERNEKLFF
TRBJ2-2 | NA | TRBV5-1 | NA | TGCGCCAGCAGCCGACTAGAGGCTAGTACCGGGGAGCTGTTTTTT | CASSRLEASTGELFF
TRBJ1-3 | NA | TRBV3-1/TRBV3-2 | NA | TGTGCCAGCAGCCAAGTGTCAGGTAGAAACACCATATATTTT | CASSQVSGRNTIYF
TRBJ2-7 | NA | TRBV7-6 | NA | TGTGCCAGCAGCTTAGGGAGTCTCTACGAGCAGTACTTC | CASSLGSLYEQYF
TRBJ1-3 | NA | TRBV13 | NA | TGTGCCAGCAGCTTAGGCCGGTCTCTCGGGGGAAACACCATATATTTT | CASSLGRSLGGNTIYF
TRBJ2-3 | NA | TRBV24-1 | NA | TGTGCCACCAGTGATTACAGAGATACGCAGTATTTT | CATSDYRDTQYF
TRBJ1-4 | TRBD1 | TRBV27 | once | TGTGCCAGCGGCCGAGGACAGGGGAAAAATGAAAAACTGTTTTTT | CASGRGQGKNEKLFF